These T cell receptor beta chains were read from a single sample in a study of CD8 T cells in Susac syndrome. TCRdb passed the immunoSEQ multiplex PCR reads through MiXCR, listing each CDR3 protein once. Found here are hundreds of thousands of distinct CDR3 sequences, around 95% of them singletons; the top ten hold 0.082%. Sequenced material: CD4+ T cells from PBMCs. The origin of the receptors is a human donor with multiple sclerosis. CDR3s include the opening cysteine and the closing phenylalanine or tryptophan. D genes are given only for firm matches. Rows give clone size only sometimes, using once, few, many, or a class for an expanded clone.

NA TRBJ2-6 NA TRBV20-1 CSVGSGANVLTF TGCAGTGTCGGCTCTGGGGCCAACGTCCTGACTTTC
NA TRBJ1-5 NA TRBV3-1 CASSQESQGKQPQHF TGTGCCAGCAGCCAAGAGAGCCAGGGAAAACAGCCCCAGCATTTT
NA TRBJ1-1 NA TRBV3-1 CASSHSLNTEAFF TGTGCCAGCAGCCACTCCTTGAACACTGAAGCTTTCTTT
NA TRBJ2-1 NA TRBV29-1 CSVEWGAPNEQFF TGCAGCGTTGAATGGGGGGCCCCCAATGAGCAGTTCTTC
once TRBJ1-1 NA TRBV30 CAYLLGQRNTEAFF TGTGCCTACCTCTTAGGACAGCGGAACACTGAAGCTTTCTTT
NA TRBJ1-2 TRBD1 TRBV12-3/TRBV12-4 CASSSLRDRAYGYTF TGTGCCAGCAGTTCCCTCCGGGACAGGGCCTATGGCTACACCTTC
NA TRBJ2-1 TRBD2 TRBV3-1 CASSRSGYNEQFF TGTGCCAGCAGCCGTAGCGGGTACAATGAGCAGTTCTTC
NA TRBJ1-1 NA TRBV18 CASSPDRGSMNTEAFF TGTGCCAGCTCACCAGATAGGGGGAGTATGAACACTGAAGCTTTCTTT
few TRBJ1-1 TRBD1 TRBV30 CAWSGGQTGVNTEAFF TGTGCCTGGAGTGGTGGACAAACAGGGGTCAACACTGAAGCTTTCTTT
NA TRBJ2-3 TRBD1 TRBV28 CASKTGEDTQYF TGTGCCAGCAAAACAGGGGAAGATACGCAGTATTTT
once TRBJ2-4 NA TRBV20-1 CSALQIAKNIQYF TGCAGTGCCCTCCAGATAGCCAAAAACATTCAGTACTTC
NA TRBJ1-1 NA TRBV29-1 CSVSPSEGTEAFF TGCAGCGTTTCTCCCAGCGAGGGCACTGAAGCTTTCTTT
few TRBJ2-3 NA TRBV29-1 CSVLSGDTQYF TGCAGCGTTCTAAGCGGAGATACGCAGTATTTT
NA TRBJ1-1 NA TRBV30 CAWSVRGVGAEAFF TGTGCCTGGAGTGTACGGGGAGTGGGGGCTGAAGCTTTCTTT
NA TRBJ2-5 NA TRBV2 CASSEEGGTQETQYF TGTGCCAGCAGTGAAGAAGGCGGGACTCAAGAGACCCAGTACTTC
NA TRBJ2-7 NA TRBV29-1 CSVPGIIGQYF TGCAGCGTGCCGGGAATCATCGGGCAGTACTTC
NA TRBJ2-5 NA TRBV3-1 CASSQDSWETQYF TGTGCCAGCAGCCAAGATTCCTGGGAGACCCAGTACTTC
once TRBJ2-3 NA TRBV15 CATSRDRLELQYF TGTGCCACCAGCAGAGATCGTCTAGAACTGCAGTATTTT
NA TRBJ2-5 NA TRBV5-1 CASRIGRGETQYF TGCGCCAGCAGAATAGGAAGGGGAGAGACCCAGTACTTC
NA TRBJ2-1 TRBD2 TRBV27 CASSPPRGGHNEQFF TGTGCCAGCAGTCCGCCTCGCGGGGGGCACAATGAGCAGTTCTTC
once TRBJ2-1 NA TRBV5-1 CASSLSRNEQFF TGCGCCAGCTCACTCTCGAGGAATGAGCAGTTCTTC
NA TRBJ2-7 NA TRBV30 CAWSVVGYRQYF TGTGCCTGGAGTGTAGTCGGGTACCGGCAGTACTTC
few TRBJ1-1 NA TRBV29-1 CSVGRPGENTEAFF TGCAGCGTCGGCCGACCCGGGGAGAACACTGAAGCTTTCTTT
NA TRBJ1-2 TRBD1 TRBV27 CASSLYRGVDYGYTF TGTGCCAGCAGTCTATACAGGGGAGTAGACTATGGCTACACCTTC
NA TRBJ2-1 NA TRBV20-1 CSARDPMYPEEQFF TGCAGTGCTAGAGATCCCATGTATCCCGAGGAGCAGTTCTTC
NA TRBJ2-7 TRBD1 TRBV18 CASSPSGQGGSEQYF TGTGCCAGCTCACCCTCCGGACAGGGAGGCTCCGAGCAGTACTTC
NA TRBJ2-4 NA TRBV20-1 CSAIRALTGNIQYF TGCAGTGCTATCCGGGCCCTTACGGGGAACATTCAGTACTTC
NA TRBJ1-5 NA TRBV19 CASSIQGLTYQPQHF TGTGCCAGTAGTATACAGGGACTTACCTATCAGCCCCAGCATTTT
NA TRBJ1-1 TRBD1 TRBV3-1 CASSSTGGINTEAFF TGTGCCAGCAGCTCGACAGGGGGAATAAACACTGAAGCTTTCTTT